Listed below are T cell receptor beta chains from one sample, sequenced in a study of T cell responses to AZD1222 COVID-19 vaccine. Measured with immunoSEQ multiplex PCR; TCRdb has only the in-frame clones, and not every one. The sample consists of about 140,000 clones, approximately 89% of them appearing once. The sample consisted of peripheral blood, taken on day 0 of AZD1222 vaccination. The receptors stem from an adult in good health. The CDR3 runs from the conserved cysteine through the conserved F or W. Fields, in order: V gene, J gene, clone size, CDR3 protein. A row's size may be missing; if present it is once, few, many or a size class.

>TRBV28|TRBJ1-6|-
CASSFLTGNDSPLHF
>TRBV5-8|TRBJ1-3|-
CASSFSALSGNTIYF
>TRBV5-6|TRBJ2-7|once
CASSLGQSVYEQYF
>TRBV2|TRBJ1-6|-
CASSEGDSKINSPLHF
>TRBV5-6|TRBJ1-5|once
CASSLLGQPNQPQHF
>TRBV6-2/TRBV6-3|TRBJ1-2|once
CASSPDGGLYGYTF
>TRBV3-1/TRBV3-2|TRBJ2-3|-
CASSQEAGGTDTQYF
>TRBV7-3|TRBJ2-1|once
CASSLSGGSYNEQFF
>TRBV28|TRBJ2-7|-
CASRSTGQGWNEQYF
>TRBV12-5|TRBJ1-1|-
CASLEEGGRAEAFF
>TRBV27|TRBJ2-7|-
CASSADPLGPSEQYF
>TRBV7-9|TRBJ1-1|-
CASSLGAGVNTEAFF
>TRBV7-2|TRBJ1-2|-
CASSRPGTRLTGYTF
>TRBV19|TRBJ2-1|-
CASSLAGTYNEQFF
>TRBV2|TRBJ2-1|few
CASRGQLREQFF
>TRBV4-3|TRBJ2-7|few
CASSQEWGTGTSYEQYF
>TRBV3-1/TRBV3-2|TRBJ1-2|-
CASSKKTGGRGGYTF
>TRBV20-1|TRBJ1-2|-
CSASVGGGALPYGYTF
>TRBV11-2|TRBJ1-6|-
CASSSIRVAPRSPLHF
>TRBV2|TRBJ1-2|-
CASSDGRYSYGYTF
>TRBV28|TRBJ1-2|-
CASSPPRNRWAGGYTF
>TRBV25-1|TRBJ1-3|-
CASSDLSSGNTIYF
>TRBV7-3|TRBJ1-1|-
CASSLDNRRASEAFF
>TRBV7-2|TRBJ2-3|-
CASSLVQGHTDTQYF
>TRBV15|TRBJ2-1|-
CATLPPGGSLRNEQFF
>TRBV7-2|TRBJ2-1|-
CASSSLAGFYNEQFF
>TRBV14|TRBJ2-5|-
CASSLGRRGETQYF
>TRBV11-3|TRBJ1-1|-
CASSDRGHTEAFF
>TRBV7-2|TRBJ1-2|-
CASSLDLRGQYGYTF
>TRBV24-1|TRBJ2-7|-
CATSDPRRSLYEQYF
>TRBV6-2/TRBV6-3|TRBJ2-5|-
CASSPWGETQYF
>TRBV5-1|TRBJ1-2|-
CASSLAGTGSGYTF
>TRBV7-2|TRBJ1-1|-
CASSLGWPQEAFF
>TRBV30|TRBJ1-4|-
CAWSVGGPANEKLFF
>TRBV27|TRBJ1-5|-
CASSYTRNQPQHF
>TRBV3-1/TRBV3-2|TRBJ2-1|-
CASSPGRYNEQFF
>TRBV9|TRBJ1-1|-
CASSVGGQGTEAFF
>TRBV27|TRBJ1-1|few
CASSWRDRLTEAFF
>TRBV4-2|TRBJ1-2|few
CASSQYPDTDYGYTF
>TRBV5-4|TRBJ1-1|-
CASSYGNEAFF
>TRBV5-5|TRBJ1-2|-
CASSLAAAAGRYGYTF
>TRBV10-2|TRBJ2-2|-
CASSEAGGTGELFF
>TRBV3-1/TRBV3-2|TRBJ2-1|once
CASSLSGTEQFF
>TRBV2|TRBJ1-4|-
CASVLQGVGEKLFF
>TRBV7-9|TRBJ1-2|-
CASTPRGEAQGLGGYTF
>TRBV18|TRBJ2-3|once
CASSRLSDTDTQYF
>TRBV4-1|TRBJ1-3|-
CASSQGTVAGNTIYF
>TRBV14|TRBJ2-7|-
CASSQGTGGEQYF
>TRBV12-3/TRBV12-4|TRBJ1-5|-
CAIRRGGNQPQHF
>TRBV21-1|TRBJ1-2|-
CASSIGGYTF
>TRBV28|TRBJ2-3|-
CASRPTPTDTSTDTQYF
>TRBV6-2/TRBV6-3|TRBJ2-1|-
CASSHGGLAGDHNEQFF